These 15 T cell receptor beta chains came from one sample sequenced in a study of blood T cells in healthy people across ages. Combining a sample-barcoded 5' primer with a J-beta primer mix, a second PCR ran for roughly 7 to 11 cycles. Each CDR3 protein gets one entry after TCRdb re-called the 5' RACE reads with MiXCR. Altogether fewer than 800,000 distinct CDR3 sequences are present, about 34% being singletons, with the ten largest covering roughly 15%. Sequenced material: blood. All receptors derive from a woman of 80 years or more in good health.

The CDR3 spells CASSPQTGGYTEAFF. The DNA for the CDR3 is TGTGCCAGCAGTCCCCAGACAGGCGGATACACTGAAGCTTTCTTT. This rearrangement joins TRBV28 to TRBJ1-1; a possible D gene is TRBD1 (6 bases). CDR3 length equals 15 residues. Trimming removed 5 bases from V and 3 bases from J, with 16 bases in between. Looked up from germline, CDR1 is MDHEN and CDR2 is SYDVKM.

This clonotype was detected ten times or more. This chain connects TRBV4-1 to TRBJ1-5; TRBD1 matches at 8 bases. This CDR3 contains 15 residues. With V trimmed by 4 bases and J by 5 bases, 7 bases remained unmatched. CDR1 and CDR2 (germline): MGHRA, YSYEKL. CDR3 coding DNA: TGCGCCAGCAGCCTCTCTGCAGGGGGCGATCAGCCCCAGCATTTT. Translated, it gives CASSLSAGGDQPQHF.

This clonotype has only a few counts. The CDR3 nucleotides read TGTGCCATCAGTGGGGACTTGCAAACCTACGAGCAGTACTTC. As protein: CAISGDLQTYEQYF. The chain couples TRBV10-3 to TRBJ2-5; D is possibly TRBD2 (6 bases). The tail of the sequence fits TRBJ2-7 better, so the J call may be wrong. This CDR3 spans 14 amino acids. Germline V gene lookup returns CDR1 ENHRY and CDR2 SYGVKD.

This clonotype occurred many times. The gene calls are TRBV4-2 and TRBJ2-3; D might be TRBD1 (5 bases). V was pared by 1 base and J by 4 bases, with 9 bases between. Looked up from germline, CDR1 is LGHNA and CDR2 is YNFKEQ. The CDR3 spans 14 residues. The CDR3 here is CASSQVQGPDTQYF. CDR3 in DNA: TGTGCCAGCAGCCAAGTTCAGGGTCCAGATACGCAGTATTTT.

In this sample, this clonotype turned up a few times. A junction boundary mismatches the germline segment, possibly from a read error. The chain recombines TRBV7-7 with TRBJ2-2, with D perhaps TRBD2 (5 bases). Germline V gene lookup returns CDR1 SSHAT and CDR2 FNYEAQ (reference sequence). The CDR3 has 13 amino acids. Here the CDR3 reads CASSLAPDGELFF. CDR3 sequence (DNA): TGTGCTAGCAGCTTAGCGCCTGATGGGGAGCTGTTTTTT.

This clonotype was observed many times. The chain is built from TRBV7-2 and TRBJ2-1, with no clear D. This CDR3 region has 14 residues. The germline V gene encodes CDR1 SGHTA and CDR2 FQGNSA. Trimming left V 5 bases short and J 6 bases short, with 14 bases between. The CDR3 loop is CASSLSPTRNEQFF. CDR3 nucleotide sequence: TGTGCCAGCAGCCTAAGTCCTACGCGCAATGAGCAGTTCTTC.

This chain links TRBV12-3 or TRBV12-4 with TRBJ1-1; D may be TRBD1 (5 bases). The CDR3 runs 15 residues. The V end lost 7 bases, the J end lost 4 bases, and 19 bases lay between the germline ends. The DNA of the CDR3 is TGTGCCAGCACCCCTTCGGGAGGGGTGAGCACTGAAGCTTTCTTT. Protein: CASTPSGGVSTEAFF.

The chain is built from TRBV29-1 and TRBJ1-1; a possible D gene is TRBD1 (6 bases). The CDR3 is 12 amino acids. The germline CDR1 and CDR2 sequences are SQVTM and ANQGSEA. Trimming cost V 5 bases and J 0 bases, with 7 bases left between them. As DNA, the CDR3 is TGCAGCGTTTGGACAGTGAACACTGAAGCTTTCTTT. It encodes CSVWTVNTEAFF.

The CDR3 DNA follows: TGTGCCAGCAGCTACCTAGGGGCAGGAGATGAAAAACTGTTTTTT. Its protein product is CASSYLGAGDEKLFF. The V and J genes are TRBV7-3 and TRBJ1-4; tentatively, D is TRBD1 (5 bases). CDR1 is SGHTA, CDR2 FQGTGA, per germline. The CDR3 length is 15 residues. V lost 4 bases to trimming and J lost 6 bases, with 15 bases between them.

The sample holds a few counts of this clonotype. The chain has TRBV27 and TRBJ2-1; 7 nucleotides line up with TRBD2. Germline CDR1 and CDR2: MNHEY and SMNVEV (reference sequence). Trimming took 5 bases from V and 2 from J; bases not matched to a gene: 9. This CDR3 is built from 16 residues. CDR3 region: CASSPIAGLTYNEQFF. In nucleotides, the CDR3 is TGTGCCAGCAGTCCCATAGCGGGCCTCACCTACAATGAGCAGTTCTTC.

Regarding this clonotype: This may come from a read error, since a much larger clone is one base off. The V and J genes are TRBV20-1 and TRBJ1-1, with a weak D call TRBD1 (6 bases). The CDR3 runs to 12 residues. From germline, CDR1 is DFQATT and CDR2 SNEGSKA (reference sequence). V was cut by 1 base and J by 3 bases, with 6 bases left in between. This CDR3 reads CSARAGDTEAFF. As DNA, the CDR3 is TGCAGTGCTAGAGCAGGGGACACTGAAGCTTTCTTT.

The rearrangement links TRBV13 to TRBJ2-2; a weak D match, TRBD2 (5 bases). The CDR3 totals 13 residues. V was clipped by 5 bases and J by 6 bases, with 10 bases between them. CDR1 PRHDT and CDR2 FYEKMQ come from the germline V gene (reference sequence). DNA of the CDR3: TGTGCCAGCAGCCGGGGAGTCCCCGGGGAGCTGTTTTTT. Residues: CASSRGVPGELFF.

The chain carries TRBV5-4 and TRBJ1-2, with 8 bases matching TRBD1. CDR1 and CDR2 from the germline V gene are SGHNT and YYREEE (reference sequence). There are 16 residues in the CDR3. Trimming removed 3 bases from V and 8 bases from J; junction bases left unmatched: 15. The CDR3 region is CASSSRTGGIPLGYTF. The DNA of the CDR3 is TGTGCCAGCAGCTCAAGAACAGGGGGTATTCCCTTGGGCTACACCTTC.

This clonotype was detected many times. The CDR3: CASSFGDRGFYNEQFF. In DNA form, the CDR3 reads TGTGCCAGCAGTTTTGGGGACAGGGGCTTTTACAATGAGCAGTTCTTC. V is TRBV12-3 or TRBV12-4 and J is TRBJ2-1; 10 bases line up with TRBD1. The CDR3 has 16 amino acids. V gave up 3 bases and J gave up 4 bases; unmatched junction bases: 6.

This clonotype was counted ten times or more. This sequence joins TRBV28 and TRBJ2-3, with D uncertain. The CDR3 covers 15 residues. Germline assignment: CDR1 MDHEN and CDR2 SYDVKM. V was pared by 6 bases and J by 0 bases, with 13 bases between. The CDR3 here is CASRPAPPSTDTQYF. The CDR3 nucleotides are TGTGCCAGCAGACCAGCACCTCCTAGCACAGATACGCAGTATTTT.